Presented here are 26 T cell receptor beta chains from one specimen sequenced in a study of blood T cell repertoires in COVID-19. Sequenced by immunoSEQ multiplex PCR; TCRdb stores in-frame clones only, minus some. The sample consists of approximately 28,000 clones, approximately 84% of them appearing once. Sequences were obtained from peripheral blood. The origin of the receptors is a woman aged 60-75 years with acute or convalescent COVID-19.

V usage is TRBV30 and J usage is TRBJ1-2, with 8 bases identical to TRBD1. The CDR3 covers 13 residues. V dropped 1 base and J dropped 3; count of bases not matched to a gene: 1. CDR1 is GTSNPN and CDR2 is SVGIG in the germline V gene (reference sequence). The DNA for the CDR3 is TGTGCCTGGAGTGGACAGGGGTACTATGGCTACACCTTC. It is translated as CAWSGQGYYGYTF.

This clone was counted a single time. The J gene is TRBJ2-1, the V gene TRBV5-1; the D gene is possibly TRBD1 (6 bases). Trimming removed 0 bases at V and 8 bases at J, with 18 bases between. The V gene's germline CDR1 is SGHRS and CDR2 YFSETQ. CDR3 length: 16 amino acids. CDR3 sequence (DNA): TGCGCCAGCAGCTTGGACGGCCAGGGCAGGGGAGATGAGCAGTTCTTC. Amino acid sequence: CASSLDGQGRGDEQFF.

The chain uses TRBV2 and TRBJ1-2, with TRBD1 matching over 9 bases. In germline, CDR1 is SNHLY, CDR2 FYNNEI. The V and J ends lost 5 bases and 7 bases, in that order; junction bases with no gene match: 8. CDR3 length: 14 residues. As DNA, the CDR3 is TGTGCCAGCAGTTATACAGGGGGCGCGGTTGGCTACACCTTC. It translates to CASSYTGGAVGYTF.

The J gene is TRBJ2-7, the V gene TRBV5-1; TRBD1 aligns across 10 bases. CDR3 length: 17 residues. Trimming cost V 4 bases and J 1 base; bases outside gene matches: 11. The germline V gene has CDR1 SGHRS and CDR2 YFSETQ. The chain's CDR3 is CASSPGTGVSSSYEQYF. In DNA, the CDR3 is TGCGCCAGCAGCCCCGGGACAGGGGTTTCCTCATCCTACGAGCAGTACTTC.

The chain joins TRBV24-1 to TRBJ1-1; the match to TRBD1 covers 10 bases. The V segment lost 3 bases and the J segment 4 bases; nucleotides outside the gene matches: 4. The CDR3 loop spans 15 amino acids. CDR1 is KGHDR and CDR2 is SFDVKD in the germline V gene. In nucleotides, the CDR3 is TGTGCCACCAGTGATAGGACAGGGGGAGGCACTGAAGCTTTCTTT. Its translation is CATSDRTGGGTEAFF.

The chain joins TRBV6-5 to TRBJ1-5, with no clear D. The V gene's germline CDR1 is MNHEY and CDR2 SVGAGI. The ends were cut back, 6 bases at V and 2 bases at J, with 14 bases in the middle. The CDR3 length is 15 residues. The CDR3 region is CASRVGQTGNQPQHF. CDR3 sequence (DNA): TGTGCCAGCAGGGTGGGCCAAACTGGCAATCAGCCCCAGCATTTT.

The rearrangement joins TRBV3-1 (or the pseudogene TRBV3-2) to TRBJ2-2, with D possibly being TRBD1 (6 bases). Germline values: CDR1 LGHDT, CDR2 YNNKEL (reference sequence). This CDR3 is built from 14 residues. The ends were cut back, 3 bases at V and 5 bases at J, with 10 bases in the middle. The CDR3 sequence: CASSHIQGTGELFF. The CDR3 DNA follows: TGTGCCAGCAGCCACATACAGGGTACCGGGGAGCTGTTTTTT.

This chain connects TRBV5-1 to TRBJ2-1, with D perhaps TRBD2 (6 bases). This CDR3 is built from 16 residues. The germline CDR1 and CDR2 sequences are SGHRS and YFSETQ. The V gene lost 0 bases and the J gene lost 0 bases, with 10 bases spanning the gap. The DNA for the CDR3 is TGCGCCAGCAGCTTGGGCAGCGGGTCCTCCTACAATGAGCAGTTCTTC. This codes for CASSLGSGSSYNEQFF. Looking up the rest from reference TRBV5-1 and TRBJ2-1 gives the full variable domain: KAGVTQTPRYLIKTRGQQVTLSCSPISGHRSVSWYQQTPGQGLQFLFEYFSETQRNKGNFPGRFSGRQFSNSRSEMNVSTLELGDSALYLCASSLGSGSSYNEQFFGPGTRLTVL.

This clone was detected once. The rearrangement uses TRBV5-1 and TRBJ2-2, with 8 bases that match TRBD2. The germline V gene has CDR1 SGHRS and CDR2 YFSETQ. CDR3 size: 16 residues. The V segment lost 2 bases and the J segment 4 bases; nucleotides outside the gene matches: 7. The CDR3 spells CASSFRGGSGTGELFF. The CDR3, as DNA: TGCGCCAGCAGCTTTCGGGGGGGCTCGGGCACCGGGGAGCTGTTTTTT.

The CDR3 here is CASRGTGFNGYTF. CDR3 DNA: TGTGCCAGCAGAGGGACAGGGTTTAATGGCTACACCTTC. The chain joins TRBV5-4 to TRBJ1-2, with 9 bases fitting TRBD1. The trim removed 5 bases at V and 6 bases at J, leaving 5 bases unmatched. CDR1 is SGHNT, CDR2 YYREEE, per germline (reference sequence). The CDR3 totals 13 residues. Based on the CDR3 plus reference TRBV5-4 and TRBJ1-2, the full variable domain is ETGVTQSPTHLIKTRGQQVTLRCSSQSGHNTVSWYQQALGQGPQFIFQYYREEENGRGNFPPRFSGLQFPNYSSELNVNALELDDSALYLCASRGTGFNGYTFGSGTRLTVV.

This clone was counted once. The genes are TRBV24-1 and TRBJ2-7, with 7 bases matching TRBD1. Germline lookup yields CDR1 KGHDR and CDR2 SFDVKD. This CDR3 contains 15 residues. V trimming: 4 bases; J trimming: 0 bases; junction bases outside the gene matches: 5. CDR3 residues: CATSDGQATSYEQYF. In DNA, the CDR3 is TGTGCCACCAGTGACGGACAGGCGACCTCCTACGAGCAGTACTTC.

The chain combines TRBV25-1 with TRBJ1-3; perhaps TRBD1 as D (5 bases). V lost 6 bases and J 1 base, leaving 16 bases between the germline ends. Per the germline V gene, CDR1 is MGHDK and CDR2 is SYGVNS. The CDR3 is 16 residues long. CDR3 DNA: TGTGCCAGCAGCCGGCGGGGGTCGGGTTCTGGAAACACCATATATTTT. Its translation is CASSRRGSGSGNTIYF.

This clone was seen a handful of times. The V and J genes are TRBV7-2 and TRBJ1-5; TRBD1 agrees at 8 bases. From germline, CDR1 is SGHTA and CDR2 FQGNSA. V shed 4 bases, J shed 2 bases, and the junction held 13 bases outside the gene matches. This CDR3 contains 18 residues. The CDR3 DNA is TGTGCCAGCAGCTCCCTTCCGGGACAGGTTGGGGGCAATCAGCCCCAGCATTTT. It encodes CASSSLPGQVGGNQPQHF.

The V gene is TRBV30, the J gene TRBJ2-7; D unresolved. The V gene lost 6 bases and the J gene lost 1 base, with 7 bases spanning the gap. This CDR3 is 11 amino acids long. The germline gives CDR1 GTSNPN, CDR2 SVGIG (reference sequence). DNA for the CDR3: TGTGCCTGCCTCAGTTCCTACGAGCAGTACTTC. It specifies CACLSSYEQYF.

As DNA, the CDR3 is TGTGCCAGTAGTATCCTATTGGCACAGAATAGCAATCAGCCCCAGCATTTT. Protein: CASSILLAQNSNQPQHF. The chain is built from TRBV19 and TRBJ1-5; no firm D call. CDR1 LNHDA and CDR2 SQIVND come from the germline V gene (reference sequence). Trimming shortened V by 3 bases and J by 0 bases, and 15 bases separated the two germline ends. The CDR3 length is 17 residues.

CDR3 protein: CASSLDRAKNIQYF. The CDR3 nucleotides read TGTGCCAGCTCTTTGGACAGAGCCAAAAACATTCAGTACTTC. The V and J genes are TRBV18 and TRBJ2-4; weak D call: TRBD1 (6 bases). This CDR3 is 14 amino acids long. The germline V gene has CDR1 KGHSH and CDR2 LQKENI. Trimming took off 6 bases at V and 0 bases at J, with 9 bases between the two ends.

This chain links TRBV15 with TRBJ1-3; 7 bases match TRBD1. The length of the CDR3 is 18 residues. The J segment lost 2 bases and the V segment lost 2 bases, leaving 12 bases of the junction unmatched. Germline V gene data show CDR1 as LNHNV and CDR2 as YYDKDF (reference sequence). Here the CDR3 reads CATSRSGQAGLAGNTIYF. DNA of the CDR3: TGTGCCACCAGCAGATCTGGACAGGCCGGTCTAGCTGGAAACACCATATATTTT.

This clone was seen a single time. The chain has TRBV30 and TRBJ2-1; 10 bases are a match to TRBD2. This CDR3 spans 13 amino acids. Germline values: CDR1 GTSNPN, CDR2 SVGIG (reference sequence). Trimming took 5 bases from V and 4 from J; bases not matched to a gene: 2. CDR3 DNA sequence: TGTGCCTGGGGGACTAGCGTGTACAATGAGCAGTTCTTC. Protein sequence: CAWGTSVYNEQFF.

In its sample, this clone was seen once. The chain couples TRBV14 to TRBJ2-3; 9 bases are a match to TRBD2. Germline V gene data show CDR1 as SGHDN and CDR2 as FVKESK. V lost 4 bases, J lost 1 base, and 6 bases stayed unmatched. The CDR3 consists of 16 residues. In DNA form, the CDR3 reads TGTGCCAGCAGCCCCGTGCTAGCGGGACGCACAGATACGCAGTATTTT. As protein: CASSPVLAGRTDTQYF. The variable domain in full, completed from reference TRBV14 and TRBJ2-3, reads EAGVTQFPSHSVIEKGQTVTLRCDPISGHDNLYWYRRVMGKEIKFLLHFVKESKQDESGMPNNRFLAERTGGTYSTLKVQPAELEDSGVYFCASSPVLAGRTDTQYFGPGTRLTVL.

This chain uses TRBV2 with TRBJ1-6, with 10 bases that match TRBD1. Unmatched junction bases numbered 9, after V lost 7 bases and J lost 9 bases. Germline assignment: CDR1 SNHLY and CDR2 FYNNEI. This CDR3 contains 15 residues. The CDR3 here is CASTLAGQGTSPLHF. The CDR3 DNA sequence: TGTGCCAGCACCCTGGCGGGACAGGGGACTTCACCCCTCCACTTT. Full variable domain (outside the CDR3, taken from reference TRBV2 and TRBJ1-6): EPEVTQTPSHQVTQMGQEVILRCVPISNHLYFYWYRQILGQKVEFLVSFYNNEISEKSEIFDDQFSVERPDGSNFTLKIRSTKLEDSAMYFCASTLAGQGTSPLHFGNGTRLTVT.

This clone was seen only a few times. Written as DNA, the CDR3 is TGCGCCAGCAGCTTGGCCCGGACAGGGAAGGGTTCACCCCTCCACTTT. This sequence encodes CASSLARTGKGSPLHF. The chain has TRBV5-1 and TRBJ1-6, with 8 bases that match TRBD1. Germline CDR1 and CDR2: SGHRS and YFSETQ. V shed 0 bases, J shed 9 bases, and the junction held 8 bases outside the gene matches. The CDR3 runs 16 residues.

In its sample, this clone was seen a few times. The V call is TRBV29-1, the J call TRBJ1-1; D might be TRBD1 (5 bases). V lost 5 bases to trimming and J lost 4 bases, with 14 bases between them. Germline assignment: CDR1 SQVTM and CDR2 ANQGSEA. The CDR3 contains 13 residues. The CDR3 spells CSVQVGQGTEAFF. The CDR3 DNA follows: TGCAGCGTTCAAGTCGGGCAGGGCACTGAAGCTTTCTTT.

This clone has a handful of counts. The chain has TRBV6-5 and TRBJ1-1; 7 bases align to TRBD1. CDR3 size: 15 residues. The V gene's germline CDR1 is MNHEY and CDR2 SVGAGI. V shed 2 bases, J shed 4 bases, and the junction held 7 bases outside the gene matches. The chain's CDR3 is CASSYTRGGVTEAFF. The CDR3 region has the DNA TGTGCCAGCAGTTACACAAGAGGGGGCGTCACTGAAGCTTTCTTT.

This chain connects TRBV4-2 to TRBJ2-7; 7 positions agree with TRBD2. V dropped 4 bases and J dropped 7; count of bases not matched to a gene: 16. CDR1 and CDR2 (germline): LGHNA, YNFKEQ. This CDR3 comprises 16 residues. This chain's CDR3 is CASSPASGTGFSEQYF. CDR3 in DNA: TGTGCCAGCAGCCCGGCCAGCGGGACGGGTTTTTCAGAGCAGTACTTC.

The genes are TRBV6-5 and TRBJ1-5, with 7 nucleotides matching TRBD1. CDR3 length: 15 residues. V lost 7 bases to trimming and J lost 1 base; unmatched junction nucleotides: 7. CDR1 MNHEY and CDR2 SVGAGI come from the germline V gene. CDR3 sequence reads: CASKTGEMSNQPQHF. The DNA of the CDR3 is TGTGCCAGCAAAACAGGGGAGATGAGCAATCAGCCCCAGCATTTT.

V and J are TRBV20-1 and TRBJ1-2; D is unclear. The CDR3 loop spans 13 amino acids. Trimming stripped 3 bases from V and 0 bases from J, with 8 bases between. Germline CDR1 reads DFQATT; CDR2 reads SNEGSKA (reference sequence). In DNA, the CDR3 is TGCAGTGCTAGTTCGGGTGCTAACTATGGCTACACCTTC. Translation: CSASSGANYGYTF.